This T cell receptor (beta chain) was recorded in a study of identical twins. Germline V CDR1 and CDR2: SGHVS, FNYEAQ. CDR3 length: 17 residues. V lost 1 base and J lost 4, with 16 bases in between. Notes on the study in general: Researchers caution that invariant MAIT and iNKT cells could partly confound zero-insertion analyses. Insertions were fewer in abundant cord blood beta clonotypes, whereas memory repertoires showed none of this pattern. Twins showed weaker excess sharing in their beta out-of-frame sequences.

This clonotype was counted a few times. Its antigen is not known. Unique molecular identifiers were present on the cDNA, and a universal primer site came from template switching. A single record per CDR3 protein comes from TCRdb applying MiXCR to the 5' RACE reads. The sample records approximately 600,000 distinct CDR3 sequences, approximately 9.6% being singletons. These data were also filed under a second study, of yellow fever vaccine responses in identical twins.

The chain joins TRBV7-6 to TRBJ2-2; D possibly matches TRBD1 or TRBD2 (5 bases each). The sequence was collected from a woman aged 18 to 35 in good health. Material for sequencing was PBMCs. The CDR3 sequence: CASSLELMLRGTGELFF. In DNA form, the CDR3 reads TGTGCCAGCAGCTTAGAATTGATGTTGAGGGGCACCGGGGAGCTGTTTTTT.